This T cell receptor beta chain is drawn from a study of post-analysis software for immune sequencing data. About the study: The cohort encompassed relapsing-remitting, secondary progressive and progressive-relapsing multiple sclerosis disease courses.

Prepared TCR beta cDNA libraries contained unique molecular identifiers. T cells numbering roughly 1 to 10 million yielded around 500,000 cDNA molecules. TCRdb analysed the PCR reads with MiXCR anew, one entry per CDR3 protein. The sample holds about 820,000 distinct CDR3 sequences, roughly 50% seen once. Note on this clonotype: Its antigen is not known.

The CDR3 spans 14 residues. V shed 2 bases and J 13 bases; nucleotides not matched to a gene: 13. The germline V gene encodes CDR1 SGHTA and CDR2 FQGTGA. Study-level findings and limits: Controls showed significantly higher normalized Chao1 diversity than did multiple sclerosis patients. Pronounced co-clustering by F measure was evident among identically batched samples. Included in a set of roughly 5 TRBV segments more frequent in patients than controls were TRBV5-6, TRBV5-1 and TRBV20-1.

This TCR came from a girl between 5 and 17 years old with multiple sclerosis. Sequenced: blood. V usage is TRBV7-3 and J usage is TRBJ2-7; 8 positions match TRBD2. CDR3 amino acids: CASSLGTPGGTHYF. In DNA, the CDR3 is TGTGCCAGCAGCTTAGGGACTCCGGGGGGGACCCACTACTTC.